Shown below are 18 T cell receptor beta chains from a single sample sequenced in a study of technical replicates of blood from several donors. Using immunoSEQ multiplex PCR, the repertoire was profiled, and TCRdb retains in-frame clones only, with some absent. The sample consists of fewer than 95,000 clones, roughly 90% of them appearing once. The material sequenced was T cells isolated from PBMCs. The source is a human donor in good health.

The CDR3 loop is CASSLIAGDSYEQYF. The CDR3 DNA follows: TGTGCCAGTAGTTTGATAGCGGGGGACTCCTACGAGCAGTACTTC. The J gene is TRBJ2-7, the V gene TRBV19; 9 bases line up with TRBD2. V was pared by 5 bases and J by 0 bases, with 5 bases of the junction left unmatched. This CDR3 comprises 15 residues. Germline V gene sequence: CDR1 LNHDA, CDR2 SQIVND (reference sequence).

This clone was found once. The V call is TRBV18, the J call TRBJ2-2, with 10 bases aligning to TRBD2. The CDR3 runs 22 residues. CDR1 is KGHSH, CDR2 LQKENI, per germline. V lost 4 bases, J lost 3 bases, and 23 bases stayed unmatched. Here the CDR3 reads CASSRPSGRSGGAGLHTGELFF. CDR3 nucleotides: TGTGCCAGCTCACGTCCATCCGGGAGAAGCGGGGGGGCCGGTCTACACACCGGGGAGCTGTTTTTT.

CDR3 protein: CASSLLLAVYNEQFF. The CDR3 nucleotides read TGTGCCAGCAGCCTCCTATTAGCGGTTTACAATGAGCAGTTCTTC. The gene calls are TRBV11-3 and TRBJ2-1, with D perhaps TRBD2 (6 bases). With 5 bases removed from V and 4 bases from J, the gap between germline ends came to 15 bases. CDR3 length: 15 residues. The V gene's germline CDR1 is SGHNT and CDR2 YENEEA. The whole variable domain, filled in from reference TRBV11-3 and TRBJ2-1, reads EAGVVQSPRYKIIEKKQPVAFWCNPISGHNTLYWYLQNLGQGPELLIRYENEEAVDDSQLPKDRFSAERLKGVDSTLKIQPAELGDSAVYLCASSLLLAVYNEQFFGPGTRLTVL.

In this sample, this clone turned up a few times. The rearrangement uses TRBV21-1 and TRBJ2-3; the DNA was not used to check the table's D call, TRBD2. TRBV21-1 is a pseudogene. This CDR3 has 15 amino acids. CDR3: CASSGLARSTDTQYF. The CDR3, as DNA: TGTGCCAGCAGCGGACTAGCCCGATCCACAGATACGCAGTATTTT.

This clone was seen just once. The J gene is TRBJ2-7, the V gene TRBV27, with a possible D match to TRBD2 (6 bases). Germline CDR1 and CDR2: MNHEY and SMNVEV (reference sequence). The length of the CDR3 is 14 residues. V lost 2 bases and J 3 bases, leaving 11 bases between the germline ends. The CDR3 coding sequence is TGTGCCAGCAGTTTAAGTTTCGGGAGCTACGAGCAGTACTTC. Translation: CASSLSFGSYEQYF.

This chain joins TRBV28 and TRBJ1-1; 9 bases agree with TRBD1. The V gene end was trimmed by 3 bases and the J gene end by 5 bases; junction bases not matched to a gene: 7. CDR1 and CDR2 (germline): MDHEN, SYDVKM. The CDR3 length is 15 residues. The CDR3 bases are TGTGCCAGCAGTTTCACAGGGGGCGCTGGGACTGAAGCTTTCTTT. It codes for CASSFTGGAGTEAFF.

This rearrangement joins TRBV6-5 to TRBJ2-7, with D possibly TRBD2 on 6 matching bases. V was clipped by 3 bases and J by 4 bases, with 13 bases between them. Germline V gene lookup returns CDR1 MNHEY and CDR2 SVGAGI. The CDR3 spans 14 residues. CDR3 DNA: TGTGCCAGCAGTTATATGCGGGGCTTGTACGAGCAGTACTTC. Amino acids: CASSYMRGLYEQYF.

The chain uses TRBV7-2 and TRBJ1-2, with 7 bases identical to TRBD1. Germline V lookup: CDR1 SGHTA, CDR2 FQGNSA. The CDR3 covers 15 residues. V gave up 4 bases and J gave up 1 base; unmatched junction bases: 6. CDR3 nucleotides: TGTGCCAGCAGCTCTTCCGGGACAGATAACTATGGCTACACCTTC. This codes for CASSSSGTDNYGYTF. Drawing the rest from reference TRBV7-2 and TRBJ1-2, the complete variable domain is GAGVSQSPSNKVTEKGKDVELRCDPISGHTALYWYRQSLGQGLEFLIYFQGNSAPDKSGLPSDRFSAERTGGSVSTLTIQRTQQEDSAVYLCASSSSGTDNYGYTFGSGTRLTVV.

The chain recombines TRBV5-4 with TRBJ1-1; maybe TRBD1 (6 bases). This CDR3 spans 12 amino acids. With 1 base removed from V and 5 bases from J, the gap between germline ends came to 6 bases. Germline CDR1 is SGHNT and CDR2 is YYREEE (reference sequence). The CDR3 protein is CASSLTGTEAFF. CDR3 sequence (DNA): TGTGCCAGCAGCTTGACAGGGACTGAAGCTTTCTTT.

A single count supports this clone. The CDR3 spells CASSSSTGGEKLFF. CDR3 DNA sequence: TGTGCCAGCAGCTCCTCTACAGGGGGAGAAAAACTGTTTTTT. The rearrangement joins TRBV7-9 to TRBJ1-4; 8 positions agree with TRBD1. The CDR3 is 14 amino acids. The V and J ends lost 4 bases and 8 bases, in that order; junction bases with no gene match: 6. Germline assignment: CDR1 SEHNR and CDR2 FQNEAQ (reference sequence).

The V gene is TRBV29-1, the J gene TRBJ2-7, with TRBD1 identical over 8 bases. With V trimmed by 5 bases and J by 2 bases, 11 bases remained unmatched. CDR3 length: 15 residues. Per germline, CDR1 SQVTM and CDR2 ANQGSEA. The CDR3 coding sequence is TGCAGCGTTTCGTCCGGACAGGGTAGAACCTACGAGCAGTACTTC. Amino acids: CSVSSGQGRTYEQYF.

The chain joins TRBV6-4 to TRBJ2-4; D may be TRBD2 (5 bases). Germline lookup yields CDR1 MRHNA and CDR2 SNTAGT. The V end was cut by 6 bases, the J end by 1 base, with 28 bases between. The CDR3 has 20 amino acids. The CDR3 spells CASRESSGFVVERAKNIQYF. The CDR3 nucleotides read TGTGCCAGCAGAGAAAGTTCGGGGTTTGTTGTAGAGAGGGCCAAAAACATTCAGTACTTC.

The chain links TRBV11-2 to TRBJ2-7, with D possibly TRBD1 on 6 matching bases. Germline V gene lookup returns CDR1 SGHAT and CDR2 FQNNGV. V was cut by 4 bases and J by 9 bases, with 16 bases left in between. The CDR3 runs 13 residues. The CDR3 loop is CASSSILNRAQYF. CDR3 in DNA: TGTGCCAGCAGCTCCATTCTCAACAGGGCGCAGTACTTC.

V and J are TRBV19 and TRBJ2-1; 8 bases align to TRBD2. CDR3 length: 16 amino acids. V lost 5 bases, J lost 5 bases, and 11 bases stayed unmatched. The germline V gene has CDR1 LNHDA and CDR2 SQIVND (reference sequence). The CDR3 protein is CASSSSSGQIHNEQFF. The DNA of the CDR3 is TGTGCCAGTAGTTCCTCTAGCGGGCAAATCCACAATGAGCAGTTCTTC.

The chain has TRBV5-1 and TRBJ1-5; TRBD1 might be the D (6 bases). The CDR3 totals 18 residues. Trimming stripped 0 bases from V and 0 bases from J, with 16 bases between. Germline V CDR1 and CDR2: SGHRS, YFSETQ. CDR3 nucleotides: TGCGCCAGCAGCTTGGCACCTACCGGGGGGCCTAGCAATCAGCCCCAGCATTTT. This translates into CASSLAPTGGPSNQPQHF.

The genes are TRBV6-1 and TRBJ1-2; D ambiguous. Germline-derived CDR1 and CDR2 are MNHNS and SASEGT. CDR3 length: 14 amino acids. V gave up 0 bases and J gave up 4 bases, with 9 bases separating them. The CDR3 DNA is TGTGCCAGCAGTGAAGCGCGGGGAGTCTATGGCTACACCTTC. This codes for CASSEARGVYGYTF.

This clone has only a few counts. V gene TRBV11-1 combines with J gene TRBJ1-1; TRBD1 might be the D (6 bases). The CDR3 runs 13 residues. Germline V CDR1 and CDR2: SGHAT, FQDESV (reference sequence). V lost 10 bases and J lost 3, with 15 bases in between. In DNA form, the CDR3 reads TGTGCCACCACGGGGGGGGCGGACACTGAAGCTTTCTTT. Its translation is CATTGGADTEAFF.

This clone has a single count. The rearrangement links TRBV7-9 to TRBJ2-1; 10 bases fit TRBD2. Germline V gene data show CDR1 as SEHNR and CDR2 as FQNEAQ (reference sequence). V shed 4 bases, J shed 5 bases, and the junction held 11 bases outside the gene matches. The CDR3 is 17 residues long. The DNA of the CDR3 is TGTGCCAGCAGCTCACAAAGTGAGACTAGCGGGCACAATGAGCAGTTCTTC. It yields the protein CASSSQSETSGHNEQFF. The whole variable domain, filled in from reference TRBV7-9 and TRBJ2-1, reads DTGVSQNPRHKITKRGQNVTFRCDPISEHNRLYWYRQTLGQGPEFLTYFQNEAQLEKSRLLSDRFSAERPKGSFSTLEIQRTEQGDSAMYLCASSSQSETSGHNEQFFGPGTRLTVL.